The 19 T cell receptor beta chains given below trace back to one sample, sequenced in a study of blood T cell repertoires in COVID-19. Generated by immunoSEQ multiplex PCR, the TCRdb table keeps only in-frame clones and is missing some. The sample shows about 250,000 clones, over 75% of them seen only once. The sequencing input was peripheral blood. The receptors shown here come from a middle-aged man with COVID-19, enrolled during active disease.

J is TRBJ2-2 and V is TRBV11-3; 9 bases are shared with TRBD2. The germline CDR1 and CDR2 sequences are SGHNT and YENEEA. The junction had 8 bases not matched to a gene; V was cut back by 4 bases and J by 5 bases. The CDR3 covers 16 residues. The CDR3 sequence is CASSSGGLAGTGELFF. The CDR3 DNA reads TGTGCCAGCAGCTCGGGGGGGCTAGCGGGGACCGGGGAGCTGTTTTTT.

The genes are TRBV19 and TRBJ1-6; the D is unclear. V was pared by 2 bases and J by 5 bases, with 4 bases between. Germline V gene sequence: CDR1 LNHDA, CDR2 SQIVND (reference sequence). The CDR3 has 13 residues. Here the CDR3 DNA reads TGTGCCAGTAGTATATCGGATAATTCACCCCTCCACTTT. Translated: CASSISDNSPLHF.

V gene TRBV18 combines with J gene TRBJ2-2; D is possibly TRBD2 (6 bases). Trimming cost V 1 base and J 3 bases, with 9 bases left between them. CDR3 size: 15 residues. Germline-derived CDR1 and CDR2 are KGHSH and LQKENI. The CDR3 sequence is CASSPRRGDTGELFF. In DNA form, the CDR3 reads TGTGCCAGCTCACCACGGAGGGGAGACACCGGGGAGCTGTTTTTT.

The gene calls are TRBV9 and TRBJ2-5, with D tentatively TRBD1 (5 bases). The CDR3 runs to 15 residues. Per germline, CDR1 SGDLS and CDR2 YYNGEE. V dropped 4 bases and J dropped 1 base, with 14 bases sitting between them. This chain's CDR3 is CASSLHSGLQETQYF. Written as DNA, the CDR3 is TGTGCCAGCAGCCTCCATTCAGGGCTCCAAGAGACCCAGTACTTC.

This rearrangement joins TRBV7-9 to TRBJ2-7; D perhaps matches TRBD2 (5 bases). The CDR3 length is 14 residues. Trimming cost V 2 bases and J 5 bases, with 13 bases left between them. Germline V gene sequence: CDR1 SEHNR, CDR2 FQNEAQ (reference sequence). Here the CDR3 reads CASSLRGEGDEQYF. CDR3 in DNA: TGTGCCAGCAGCTTACGTGGAGAGGGAGACGAGCAGTACTTC.

V usage is TRBV27 and J usage is TRBJ2-1; 10 nucleotides match TRBD2. Germline-derived CDR1 and CDR2 are MNHEY and SMNVEV (reference sequence). The V segment lost 3 bases and the J segment 9 bases; nucleotides outside the gene matches: 5. The CDR3 contains 14 residues. CDR3 sequence (DNA): TGTGCCAGCAGTTTGAGCGGGGGGGGCGGTGAGCAGTTCTTC. It specifies CASSLSGGGGEQFF.

The V and J genes are TRBV2 and TRBJ1-5; 7 bases match TRBD1. The CDR3 covers 13 residues. Germline CDR1 SNHLY, CDR2 FYNNEI. J lost 5 bases, V lost 7 bases, and 5 bases had no gene match. The CDR3, as DNA: TGTGCCAGCACAGGAGACAGGGATCAGCCCCAGCATTTT. Translation gives CASTGDRDQPQHF.

The chain joins TRBV24-1 to TRBJ1-1, with D perhaps TRBD1 (6 bases). The CDR3 runs 12 residues. The V end lost 3 bases, the J end lost 11 bases, and 12 bases lay between the germline ends. Germline assignment: CDR1 KGHDR and CDR2 SFDVKD. In nucleotides, the CDR3 is TGTGCCACCAGTGATCTGGGACACCCGGCTTTCTTT. Amino acid sequence: CATSDLGHPAFF.

The CDR3 DNA is TGTGCCAGCAGTGAAATGGCGACTGAATTCAATCAGCCCCAGCATTTT. Protein: CASSEMATEFNQPQHF. The J gene is TRBJ1-5, the V gene TRBV2; unclear D gene. CDR3 length: 16 amino acids. Germline loops: CDR1 SNHLY, CDR2 FYNNEI. V dropped 2 bases and J dropped 3 bases, with 14 bases sitting between them.

The V gene is TRBV7-2, the J gene TRBJ2-5, with TRBD1 as a possible D gene (6 bases). Germline values: CDR1 SGHTA, CDR2 FQGNSA. CDR3 length: 13 amino acids. The ends were cut back, 5 bases at V and 1 base at J, with 8 bases in the middle. This CDR3 reads CASSRDIQETQYF. The CDR3 DNA sequence: TGTGCCAGCAGCCGGGACATCCAAGAGACCCAGTACTTC.

The chain recombines TRBV27 with TRBJ2-1; 7 nucleotides match TRBD2. CDR1 and CDR2 (germline): MNHEY, SMNVEV (reference sequence). The ends lost 7 bases at V and 1 base at J; junction bases unmatched: 7. This CDR3 region has 15 residues. CDR3 amino acids: CASTRSGTSYNEQFF. CDR3 in DNA: TGTGCCAGCACCCGGAGCGGGACTTCCTACAATGAGCAGTTCTTC.

The chain employs TRBV5-1 and TRBJ1-4; D is perhaps TRBD1 (6 bases). The germline gives CDR1 SGHRS, CDR2 YFSETQ. The CDR3 contains 14 residues. V was trimmed by 5 bases and J by 2 bases, leaving 10 bases between them. The CDR3 is CASSLQGTNEKLFF. DNA of the CDR3: TGCGCCAGCAGTTTACAGGGTACTAATGAAAAACTGTTTTTT.

The chain links TRBV9 to TRBJ1-2; D remains unclear. V was pared by 0 bases and J by 4 bases, with 19 bases between. The CDR3 is 17 residues long. In germline, CDR1 is SGDLS, CDR2 YYNGEE. The CDR3 here is CASSVGHGSGLSYGYTF. The CDR3 region has the DNA TGTGCCAGCAGCGTAGGTCATGGGTCCGGACTAAGCTATGGCTACACCTTC.

At least ten counts were recorded for this clone. This chain uses TRBV7-9 with TRBJ2-2; 9 bases match TRBD1. This CDR3 spans 17 amino acids. J lost 1 base, V lost 6 bases, and 9 bases had no gene match. Germline-derived CDR1 and CDR2 are SEHNR and FQNEAQ (reference sequence). The CDR3, as DNA: TGTGCCAGCAGGGAACAGGGGGCGAGCGTGAACACCGGGGAGCTGTTTTTT. Amino acid sequence: CASREQGASVNTGELFF.

In its sample, this clone was seen once. This chain's CDR3 is CASSQAPSGGPNTGELFF. CDR3 nucleotides: TGCGCCAGCAGCCAAGCCCCTAGCGGGGGGCCGAACACCGGGGAGCTGTTTTTT. This rearrangement joins TRBV4-1 to TRBJ2-2; 11 bases align to TRBD2. The ends lost 1 base at V and 0 bases at J; junction bases unmatched: 4. Per germline, CDR1 MGHRA and CDR2 YSYEKL. This CDR3 has 18 residues.

The chain has TRBV29-1 and TRBJ2-6; maybe TRBD1 (6 bases). Between the trimmed V and J ends, which lost 3 bases and 8 bases, there was a span of 8 bases. Looked up from germline, CDR1 is SQVTM and CDR2 is ANQGSEA. This CDR3 is built from 12 residues. The CDR3 here is CSVDRGTNVLTF. In DNA form, the CDR3 reads TGCAGCGTTGACAGGGGAACCAACGTCCTGACTTTC.

This chain connects TRBV28 to TRBJ1-1; D remains unclear. The CDR3 totals 13 residues. Germline values: CDR1 MDHEN, CDR2 SYDVKM. Trimming pared 5 bases from V and 6 bases from J, leaving 13 bases between. The CDR3 region has the DNA TGTGCCAGCAGTACAATATTCACCCCTGAAGCTTTCTTT. Its translation: CASSTIFTPEAFF.

V and J are TRBV7-3 and TRBJ2-5, with 14 bases lining up with TRBD2. Germline V CDR1 and CDR2: SGHTA, FQGTGA. With 0 bases clipped from V and 2 bases from J, the junction kept 2 bases outside the gene matches. This CDR3 comprises 17 residues. The CDR3 DNA is TGTGCCAGCAGCTTAACGGGACTAGCGGGGGCACAAGAGACCCAGTACTTC. It translates to CASSLTGLAGAQETQYF.

This clone was seen more than once but under ten times. The V gene is TRBV11-2, the J gene TRBJ2-1; 10 nucleotides agree with TRBD2. The CDR3 spans 15 residues. The germline V gene has CDR1 SGHAT and CDR2 FQNNGV. The V segment lost 2 bases and the J segment 6 bases; nucleotides outside the gene matches: 4. CDR3 nucleotides: TGTGCCAGCAGCTTACTAGCGGGGGCGACCAATGAGCAGTTCTTC. The encoded protein is CASSLLAGATNEQFF.